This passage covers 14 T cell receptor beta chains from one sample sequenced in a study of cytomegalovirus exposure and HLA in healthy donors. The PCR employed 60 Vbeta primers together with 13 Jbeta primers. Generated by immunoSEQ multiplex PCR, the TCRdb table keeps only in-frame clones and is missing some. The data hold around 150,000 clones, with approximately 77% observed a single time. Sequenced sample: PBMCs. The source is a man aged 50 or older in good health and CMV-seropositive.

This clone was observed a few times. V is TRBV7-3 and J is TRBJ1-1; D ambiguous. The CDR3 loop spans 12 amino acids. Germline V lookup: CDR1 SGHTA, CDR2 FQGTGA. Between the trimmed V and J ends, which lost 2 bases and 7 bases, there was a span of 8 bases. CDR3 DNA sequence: TGTGCCAGCAGCTTAGGAGCCAATGAAGCTTTCTTT. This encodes CASSLGANEAFF.

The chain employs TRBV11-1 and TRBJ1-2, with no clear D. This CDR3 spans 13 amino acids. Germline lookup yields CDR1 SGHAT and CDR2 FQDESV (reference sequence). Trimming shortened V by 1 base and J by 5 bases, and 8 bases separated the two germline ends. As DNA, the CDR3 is TGTGCCAGCAGCTTAGACCGGGAGTATGGCTACACCTTC. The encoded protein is CASSLDREYGYTF.

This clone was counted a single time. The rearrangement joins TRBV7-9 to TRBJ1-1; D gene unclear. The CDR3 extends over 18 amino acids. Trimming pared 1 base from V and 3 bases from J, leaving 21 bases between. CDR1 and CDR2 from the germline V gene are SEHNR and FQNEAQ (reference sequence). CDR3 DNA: TGTGCCAGCAGCTTAGGCGAGGGCCAGGCTTGGTTCGACACTGAAGCTTTCTTT. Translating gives CASSLGEGQAWFDTEAFF.

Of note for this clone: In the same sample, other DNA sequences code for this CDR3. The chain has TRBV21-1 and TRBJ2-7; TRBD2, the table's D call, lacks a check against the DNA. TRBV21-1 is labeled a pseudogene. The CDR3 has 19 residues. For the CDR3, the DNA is TGTGCCAGCAGTAAGTGTCTGGATAGCGGGGGGGCAGGTAGCCACGAGCAGTACTTC. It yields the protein CASSKCLDSGGAGSHEQYF.

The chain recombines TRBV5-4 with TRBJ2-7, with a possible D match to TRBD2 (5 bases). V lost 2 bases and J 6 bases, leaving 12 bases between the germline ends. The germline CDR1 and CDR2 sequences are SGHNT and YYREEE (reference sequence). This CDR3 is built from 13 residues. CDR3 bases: TGTGCCAGCAGCTTTAGCGTGTCCCTCGAGCAGTACTTC. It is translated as CASSFSVSLEQYF.

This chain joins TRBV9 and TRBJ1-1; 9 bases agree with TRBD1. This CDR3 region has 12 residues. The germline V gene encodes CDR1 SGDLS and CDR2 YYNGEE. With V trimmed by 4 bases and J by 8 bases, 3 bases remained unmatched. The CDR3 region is CASSYGTGEAFF. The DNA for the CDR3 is TGTGCCAGCAGCTACGGGACAGGGGAAGCTTTCTTT. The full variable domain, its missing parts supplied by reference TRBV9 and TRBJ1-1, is DSGVTQTPKHLITATGQRVTLRCSPRSGDLSVYWYQQSLDQGLQFLIQYYNGEERAKGNILERFSAQQFPDLHSELNLSSLELGDSALYFCASSYGTGEAFFGQGTRLTVV.

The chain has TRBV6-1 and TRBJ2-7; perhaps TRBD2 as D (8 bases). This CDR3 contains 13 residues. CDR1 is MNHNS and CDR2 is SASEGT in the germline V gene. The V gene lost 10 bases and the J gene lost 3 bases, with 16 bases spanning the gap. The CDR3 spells CAKAGAGGYEQYF. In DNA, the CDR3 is TGTGCCAAAGCGGGGGCAGGGGGCTACGAGCAGTACTTC.

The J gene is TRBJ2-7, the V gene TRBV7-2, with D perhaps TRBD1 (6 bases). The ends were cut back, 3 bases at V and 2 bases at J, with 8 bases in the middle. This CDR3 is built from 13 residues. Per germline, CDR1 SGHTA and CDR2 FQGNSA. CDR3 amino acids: CASSFWGPYEQYF. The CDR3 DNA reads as TGTGCCAGCAGCTTTTGGGGGCCCTACGAGCAGTACTTC.

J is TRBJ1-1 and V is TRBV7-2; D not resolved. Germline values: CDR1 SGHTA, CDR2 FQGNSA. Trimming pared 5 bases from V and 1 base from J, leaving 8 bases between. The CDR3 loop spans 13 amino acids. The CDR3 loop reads CASSVTRNTEAFF. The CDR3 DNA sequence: TGTGCCAGCAGCGTCACACGGAACACTGAAGCTTTCTTT.

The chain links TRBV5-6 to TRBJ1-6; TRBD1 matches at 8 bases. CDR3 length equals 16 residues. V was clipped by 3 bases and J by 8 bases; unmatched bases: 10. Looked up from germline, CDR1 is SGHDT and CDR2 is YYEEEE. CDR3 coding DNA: TGTGCCAGCAGCTACCGACAGGGGAGATGGGATTCACCCCTCCACTTT. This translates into CASSYRQGRWDSPLHF.

The CDR3 DNA reads TGTGCCAGTAGTATTACAAGTCCGGGCTATGGCTACACCTTC. Translated: CASSITSPGYGYTF. The chain uses TRBV19 and TRBJ1-2, with D uncertain. This CDR3 contains 14 residues. V gave up 3 bases and J gave up 4 bases, with 12 bases separating them. Germline values: CDR1 LNHDA, CDR2 SQIVND (reference sequence).

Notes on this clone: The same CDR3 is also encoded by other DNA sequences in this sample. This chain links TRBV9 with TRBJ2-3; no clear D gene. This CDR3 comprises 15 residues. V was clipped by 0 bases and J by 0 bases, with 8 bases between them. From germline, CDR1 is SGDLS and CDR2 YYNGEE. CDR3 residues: CASSVAPGSTDTQYF. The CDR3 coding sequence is TGTGCCAGCAGCGTAGCCCCAGGCAGCACAGATACGCAGTATTTT.

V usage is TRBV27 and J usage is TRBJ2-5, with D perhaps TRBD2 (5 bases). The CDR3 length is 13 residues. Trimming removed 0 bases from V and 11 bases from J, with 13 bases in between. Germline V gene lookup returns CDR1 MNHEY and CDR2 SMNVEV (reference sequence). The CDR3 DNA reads TGTGCCAGCAGTTTATCGTCCCGGTGGGAGCAGTACTTC. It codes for CASSLSSRWEQYF.

Written as DNA, the CDR3 is TGTGCCAGCAGTTACGCATCCAGGGGATCGAATGAAAAACTGTTTTTT. Encoded protein: CASSYASRGSNEKLFF. The chain uses TRBV6-5 and TRBJ1-4; weak D call: TRBD1 (6 bases). The ends were cut back, 2 bases at V and 5 bases at J, with 15 bases in the middle. The CDR3 runs 16 residues. CDR1 is MNHEY, CDR2 SVGAGI, per germline.